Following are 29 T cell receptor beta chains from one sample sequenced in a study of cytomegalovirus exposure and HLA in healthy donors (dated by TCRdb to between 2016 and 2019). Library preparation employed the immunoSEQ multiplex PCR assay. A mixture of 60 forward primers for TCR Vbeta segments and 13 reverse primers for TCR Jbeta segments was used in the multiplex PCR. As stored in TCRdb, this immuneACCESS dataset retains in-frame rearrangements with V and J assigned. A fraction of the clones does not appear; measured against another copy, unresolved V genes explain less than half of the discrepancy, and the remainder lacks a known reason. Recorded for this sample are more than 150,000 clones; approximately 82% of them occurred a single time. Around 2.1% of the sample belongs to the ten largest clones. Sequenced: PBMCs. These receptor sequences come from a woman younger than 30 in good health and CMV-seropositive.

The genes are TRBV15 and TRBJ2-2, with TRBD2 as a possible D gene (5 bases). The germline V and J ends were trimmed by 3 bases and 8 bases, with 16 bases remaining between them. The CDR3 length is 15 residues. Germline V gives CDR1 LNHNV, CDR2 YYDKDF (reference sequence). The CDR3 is CATSSANERAGELFF. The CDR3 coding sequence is TGTGCCACCAGCAGCGCGAACGAGAGGGCGGGGGAGCTGTTTTTT.

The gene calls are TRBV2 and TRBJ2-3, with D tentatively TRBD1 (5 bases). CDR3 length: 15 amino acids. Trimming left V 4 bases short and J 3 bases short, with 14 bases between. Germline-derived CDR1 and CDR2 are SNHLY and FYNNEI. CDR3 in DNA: TGTGCCAGCAGTGGTGGGGCGCGTTTGACAGATACGCAGTATTTT. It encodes CASSGGARLTDTQYF. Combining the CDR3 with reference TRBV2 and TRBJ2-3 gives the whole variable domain EPEVTQTPSHQVTQMGQEVILRCVPISNHLYFYWYRQILGQKVEFLVSFYNNEISEKSEIFDDQFSVERPDGSNFTLKIRSTKLEDSAMYFCASSGGARLTDTQYFGPGTRLTVL.

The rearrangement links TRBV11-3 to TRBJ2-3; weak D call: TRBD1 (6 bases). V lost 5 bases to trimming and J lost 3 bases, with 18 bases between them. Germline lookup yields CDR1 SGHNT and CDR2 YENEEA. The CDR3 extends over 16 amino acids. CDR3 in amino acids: CASSRAGAPNTDTQYF. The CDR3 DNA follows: TGTGCCAGCAGCAGGGCAGGGGCCCCAAATACAGATACGCAGTATTTT.

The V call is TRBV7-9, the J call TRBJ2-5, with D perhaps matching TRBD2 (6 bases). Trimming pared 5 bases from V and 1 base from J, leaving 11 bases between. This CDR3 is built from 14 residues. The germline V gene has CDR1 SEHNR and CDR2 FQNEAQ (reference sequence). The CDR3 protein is CASSLGGLQETQYF. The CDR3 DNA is TGTGCCAGCAGCCTCGGGGGACTCCAAGAGACCCAGTACTTC.

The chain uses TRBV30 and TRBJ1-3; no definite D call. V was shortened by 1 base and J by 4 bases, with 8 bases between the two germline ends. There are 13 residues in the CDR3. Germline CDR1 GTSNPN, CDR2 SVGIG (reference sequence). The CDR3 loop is CAWSERAGNTIYF. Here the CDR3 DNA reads TGTGCCTGGAGTGAGCGGGCCGGAAACACCATATATTTT.

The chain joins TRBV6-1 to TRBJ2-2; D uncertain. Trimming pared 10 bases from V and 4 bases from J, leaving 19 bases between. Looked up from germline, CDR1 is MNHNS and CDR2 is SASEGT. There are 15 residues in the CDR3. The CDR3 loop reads CATKPALPPTGELFF. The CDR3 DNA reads TGTGCCACCAAACCCGCACTCCCGCCCACCGGGGAGCTGTTTTTT.

The CDR3 sequence: CASSQGAGSPELFF. Written as DNA, the CDR3 is TGCGCCAGCAGCCAAGGTGCCGGGTCCCCGGAGCTGTTTTTT. V usage is TRBV4-1 and J usage is TRBJ2-2; no clear D gene. The CDR3 is made up of 14 amino acids. CDR1 is MGHRA, CDR2 YSYEKL, per germline. Trimming left V 1 base short and J 10 bases short, with 13 bases between.

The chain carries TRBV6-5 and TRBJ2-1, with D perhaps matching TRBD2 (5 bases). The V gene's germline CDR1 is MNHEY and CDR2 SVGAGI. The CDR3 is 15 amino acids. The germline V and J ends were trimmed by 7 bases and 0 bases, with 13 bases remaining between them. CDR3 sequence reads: CASKSDRGSYNEQFF. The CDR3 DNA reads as TGTGCCAGCAAGTCCGACCGGGGCTCCTACAATGAGCAGTTCTTC.

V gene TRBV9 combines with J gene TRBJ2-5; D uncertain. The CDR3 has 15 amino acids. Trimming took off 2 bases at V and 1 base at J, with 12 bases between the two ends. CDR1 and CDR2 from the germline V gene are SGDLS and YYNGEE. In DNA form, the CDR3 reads TGTGCCAGCAGCGTGAATCTCGGGTCCCAAGAGACCCAGTACTTC. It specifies CASSVNLGSQETQYF.

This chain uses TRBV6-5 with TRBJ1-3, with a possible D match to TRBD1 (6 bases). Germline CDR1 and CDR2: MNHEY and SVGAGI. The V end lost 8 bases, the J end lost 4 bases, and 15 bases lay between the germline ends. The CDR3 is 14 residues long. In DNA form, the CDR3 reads TGTGCCAGCTCCACCAGGGGATCCGGAAACACCATATATTTT. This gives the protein CASSTRGSGNTIYF.

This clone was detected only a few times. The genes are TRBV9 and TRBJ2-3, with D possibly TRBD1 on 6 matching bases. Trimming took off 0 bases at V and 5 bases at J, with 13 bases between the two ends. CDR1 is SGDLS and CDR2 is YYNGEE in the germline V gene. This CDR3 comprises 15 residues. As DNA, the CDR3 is TGTGCCAGCAGCGTAGCAATAGGGGGAGTAGATACGCAGTATTTT. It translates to CASSVAIGGVDTQYF.

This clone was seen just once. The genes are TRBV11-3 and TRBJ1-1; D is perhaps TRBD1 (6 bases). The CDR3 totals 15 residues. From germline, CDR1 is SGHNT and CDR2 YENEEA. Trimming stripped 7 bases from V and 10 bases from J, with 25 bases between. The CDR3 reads CASTPNRVAGQVAFF. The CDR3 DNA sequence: TGTGCCAGCACCCCAAACAGGGTAGCGGGTCAAGTAGCTTTCTTT.

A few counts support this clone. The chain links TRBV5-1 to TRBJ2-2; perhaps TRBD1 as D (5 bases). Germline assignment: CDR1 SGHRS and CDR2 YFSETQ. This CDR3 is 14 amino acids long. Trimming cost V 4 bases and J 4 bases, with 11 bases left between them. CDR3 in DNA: TGCGCCAGCAGCGGACCAAGGGGCACCGGGGAGCTGTTTTTT. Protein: CASSGPRGTGELFF.

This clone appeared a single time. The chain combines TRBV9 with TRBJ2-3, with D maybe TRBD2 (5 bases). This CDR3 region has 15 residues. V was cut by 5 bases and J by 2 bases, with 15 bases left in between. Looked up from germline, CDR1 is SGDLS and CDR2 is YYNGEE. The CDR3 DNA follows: TGTGCCAGCAGTATTGGACTGGCCTCCACAGATACGCAGTATTTT. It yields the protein CASSIGLASTDTQYF. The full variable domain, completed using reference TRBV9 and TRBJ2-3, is DSGVTQTPKHLITATGQRVTLRCSPRSGDLSVYWYQQSLDQGLQFLIQYYNGEERAKGNILERFSAQQFPDLHSELNLSSLELGDSALYFCASSIGLASTDTQYFGPGTRLTVL.

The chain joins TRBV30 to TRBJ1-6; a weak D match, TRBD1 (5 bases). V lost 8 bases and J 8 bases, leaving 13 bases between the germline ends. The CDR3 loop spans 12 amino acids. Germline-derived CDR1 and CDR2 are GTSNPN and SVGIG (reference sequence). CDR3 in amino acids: CARTGFHSPLHF. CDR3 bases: TGTGCCCGCACAGGTTTCCATTCACCCCTCCACTTT.

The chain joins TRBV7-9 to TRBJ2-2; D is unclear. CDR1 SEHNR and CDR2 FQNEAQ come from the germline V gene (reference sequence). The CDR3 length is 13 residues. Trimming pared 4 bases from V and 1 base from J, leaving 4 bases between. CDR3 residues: CASSSRNTGELFF. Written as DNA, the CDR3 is TGTGCCAGCAGCTCCCGGAACACCGGGGAGCTGTTTTTT.

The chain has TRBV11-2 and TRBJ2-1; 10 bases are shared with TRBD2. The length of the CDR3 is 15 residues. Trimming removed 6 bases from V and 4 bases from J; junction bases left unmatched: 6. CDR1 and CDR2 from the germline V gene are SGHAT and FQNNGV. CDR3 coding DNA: TGTGCCAGCAGAGGATCTAGCGGGGGTTACAATGAGCAGTTCTTC. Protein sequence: CASRGSSGGYNEQFF.

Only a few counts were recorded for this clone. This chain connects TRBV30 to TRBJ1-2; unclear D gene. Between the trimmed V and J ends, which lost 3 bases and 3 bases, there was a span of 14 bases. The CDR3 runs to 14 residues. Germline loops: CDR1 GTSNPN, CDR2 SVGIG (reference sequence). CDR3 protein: CAWRVVLGDYGYTF. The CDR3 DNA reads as TGTGCCTGGAGGGTAGTACTAGGCGACTATGGCTACACCTTC.

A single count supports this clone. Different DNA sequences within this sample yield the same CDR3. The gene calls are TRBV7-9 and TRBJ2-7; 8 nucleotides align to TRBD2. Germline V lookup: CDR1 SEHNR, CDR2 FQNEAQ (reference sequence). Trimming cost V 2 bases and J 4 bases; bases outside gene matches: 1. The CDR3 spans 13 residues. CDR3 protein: CASSLTGGYEQYF. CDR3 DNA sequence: TGTGCCAGCAGCTTAACGGGGGGGTACGAGCAGTACTTC.

CDR3 sequence (DNA): TGTGCCAGCACGGCGAGGGAAGGAAGTGGCTACACCTTC. It encodes CASTAREGSGYTF. V usage is TRBV2 and J usage is TRBJ1-2, with D uncertain. Germline values: CDR1 SNHLY, CDR2 FYNNEI. V lost 7 bases to trimming and J lost 7 bases, with 16 bases between them. This CDR3 is built from 13 residues.

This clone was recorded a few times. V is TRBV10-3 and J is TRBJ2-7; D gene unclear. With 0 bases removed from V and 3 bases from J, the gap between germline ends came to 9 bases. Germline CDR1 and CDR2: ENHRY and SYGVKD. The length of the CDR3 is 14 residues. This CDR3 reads CAISESGGIYEQYF. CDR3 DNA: TGTGCCATCAGTGAGTCCGGCGGAATCTACGAGCAGTACTTC.

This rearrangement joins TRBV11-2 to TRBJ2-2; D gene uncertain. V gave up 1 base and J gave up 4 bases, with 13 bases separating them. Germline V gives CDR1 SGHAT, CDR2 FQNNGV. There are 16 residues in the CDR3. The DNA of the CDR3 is TGTGCCAGCAGCTTAGGGTTTTACGGCGGCACCGGGGAGCTGTTTTTT. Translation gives CASSLGFYGGTGELFF.

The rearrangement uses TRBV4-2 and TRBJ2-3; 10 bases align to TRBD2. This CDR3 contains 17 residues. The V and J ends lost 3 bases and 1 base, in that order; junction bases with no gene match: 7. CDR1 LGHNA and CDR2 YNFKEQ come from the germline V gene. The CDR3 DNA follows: TGTGCCAGCAGCCATACCCTAGCGGGGGCCCGCACAGATACGCAGTATTTT. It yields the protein CASSHTLAGARTDTQYF.

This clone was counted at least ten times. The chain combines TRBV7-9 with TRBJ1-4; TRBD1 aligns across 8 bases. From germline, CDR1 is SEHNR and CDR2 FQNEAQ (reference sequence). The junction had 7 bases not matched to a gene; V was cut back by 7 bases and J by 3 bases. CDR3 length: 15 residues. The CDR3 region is CASTPPDRANEKLFF. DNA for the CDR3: TGTGCCAGCACCCCTCCGGACAGGGCTAATGAAAAACTGTTTTTT.

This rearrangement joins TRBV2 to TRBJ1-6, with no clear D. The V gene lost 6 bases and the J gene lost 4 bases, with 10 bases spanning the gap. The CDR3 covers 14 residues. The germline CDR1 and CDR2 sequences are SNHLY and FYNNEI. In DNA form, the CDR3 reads TGTGCCAGCAGCGAGCGGGAGTATAATTCACCCCTCCACTTT. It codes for CASSEREYNSPLHF. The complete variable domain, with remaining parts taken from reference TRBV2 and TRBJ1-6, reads EPEVTQTPSHQVTQMGQEVILRCVPISNHLYFYWYRQILGQKVEFLVSFYNNEISEKSEIFDDQFSVERPDGSNFTLKIRSTKLEDSAMYFCASSEREYNSPLHFGNGTRLTVT.

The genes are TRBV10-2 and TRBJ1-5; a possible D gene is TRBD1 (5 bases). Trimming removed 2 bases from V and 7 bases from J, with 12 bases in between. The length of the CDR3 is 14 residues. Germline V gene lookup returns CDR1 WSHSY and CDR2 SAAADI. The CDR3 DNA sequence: TGCGCCAGCAGTGAGACAGGCCAGGGCCAGCCCCAGCATTTT. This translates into CASSETGQGQPQHF.

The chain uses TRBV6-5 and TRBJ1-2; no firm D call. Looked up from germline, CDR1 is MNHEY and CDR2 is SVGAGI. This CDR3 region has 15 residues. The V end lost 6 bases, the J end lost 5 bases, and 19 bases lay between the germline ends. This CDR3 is CASRTNGPGKYGYTF. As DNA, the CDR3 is TGTGCCAGCAGAACCAACGGGCCGGGGAAATATGGCTACACCTTC.

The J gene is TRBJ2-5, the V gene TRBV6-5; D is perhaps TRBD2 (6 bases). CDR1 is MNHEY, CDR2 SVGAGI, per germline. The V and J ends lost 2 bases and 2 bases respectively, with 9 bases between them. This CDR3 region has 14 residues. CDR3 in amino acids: CASSYGLPQETQYF. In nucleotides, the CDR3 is TGTGCCAGCAGTTACGGACTACCTCAAGAGACCCAGTACTTC.

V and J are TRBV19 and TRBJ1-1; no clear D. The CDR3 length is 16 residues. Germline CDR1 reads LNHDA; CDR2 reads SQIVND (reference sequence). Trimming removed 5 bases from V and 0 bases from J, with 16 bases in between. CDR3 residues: CASSWAGLGVNTEAFF. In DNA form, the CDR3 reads TGTGCCAGTAGTTGGGCGGGTTTGGGAGTGAACACTGAAGCTTTCTTT.